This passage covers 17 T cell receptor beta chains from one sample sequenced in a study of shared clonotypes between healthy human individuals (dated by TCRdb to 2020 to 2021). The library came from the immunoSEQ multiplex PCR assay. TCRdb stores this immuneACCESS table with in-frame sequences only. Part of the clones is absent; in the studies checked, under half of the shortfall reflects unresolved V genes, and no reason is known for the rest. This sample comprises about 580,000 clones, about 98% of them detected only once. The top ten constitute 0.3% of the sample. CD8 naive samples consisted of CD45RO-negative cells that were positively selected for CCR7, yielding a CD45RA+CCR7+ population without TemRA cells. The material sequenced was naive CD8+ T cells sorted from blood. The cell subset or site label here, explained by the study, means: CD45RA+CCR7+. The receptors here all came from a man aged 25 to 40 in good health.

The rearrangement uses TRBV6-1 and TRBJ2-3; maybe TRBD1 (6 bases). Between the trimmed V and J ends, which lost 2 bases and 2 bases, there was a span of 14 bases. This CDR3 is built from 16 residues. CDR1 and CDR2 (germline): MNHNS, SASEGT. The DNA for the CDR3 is TGTGCCAGCAGTGAATTACAGGGACGGTCCACAGATACGCAGTATTTT. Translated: CASSELQGRSTDTQYF.

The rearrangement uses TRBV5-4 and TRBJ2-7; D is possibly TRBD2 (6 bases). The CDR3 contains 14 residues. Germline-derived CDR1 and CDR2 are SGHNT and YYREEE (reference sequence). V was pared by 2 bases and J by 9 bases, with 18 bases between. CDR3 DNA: TGTGCCAGCAGCTTTTATACGGGAGCCCGTTTGCAGTACTTC. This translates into CASSFYTGARLQYF.

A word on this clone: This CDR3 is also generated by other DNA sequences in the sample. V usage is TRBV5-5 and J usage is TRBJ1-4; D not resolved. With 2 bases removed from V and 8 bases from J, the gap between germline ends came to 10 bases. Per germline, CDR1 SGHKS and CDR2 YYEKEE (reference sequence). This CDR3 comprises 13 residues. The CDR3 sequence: CASSFGFREKLFF. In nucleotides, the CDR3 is TGTGCCAGCAGCTTTGGGTTTCGGGAAAAACTGTTTTTT.

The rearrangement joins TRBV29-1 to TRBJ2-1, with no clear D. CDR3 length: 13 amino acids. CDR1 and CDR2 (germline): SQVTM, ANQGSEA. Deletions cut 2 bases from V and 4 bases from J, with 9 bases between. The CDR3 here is CSVERAAYNEQFF. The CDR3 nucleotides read TGCAGCGTTGAACGGGCCGCATACAATGAGCAGTTCTTC.

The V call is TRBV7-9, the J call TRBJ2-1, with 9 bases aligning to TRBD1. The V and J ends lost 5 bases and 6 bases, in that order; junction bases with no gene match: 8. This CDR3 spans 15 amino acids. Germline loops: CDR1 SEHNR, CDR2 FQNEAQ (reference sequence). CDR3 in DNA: TGTGCCAGCAGCCACCGGGACAGGGTGTTCAATGAGCAGTTCTTC. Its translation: CASSHRDRVFNEQFF.

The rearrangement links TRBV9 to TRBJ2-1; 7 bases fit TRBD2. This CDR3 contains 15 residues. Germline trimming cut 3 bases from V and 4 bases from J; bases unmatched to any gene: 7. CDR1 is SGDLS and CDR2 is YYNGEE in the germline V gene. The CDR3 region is CASSDRLATYNEQFF. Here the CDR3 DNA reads TGTGCCAGCAGCGACCGACTAGCTACGTACAATGAGCAGTTCTTC. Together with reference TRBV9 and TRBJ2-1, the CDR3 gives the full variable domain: DSGVTQTPKHLITATGQRVTLRCSPRSGDLSVYWYQQSLDQGLQFLIQYYNGEERAKGNILERFSAQQFPDLHSELNLSSLELGDSALYFCASSDRLATYNEQFFGPGTRLTVL.

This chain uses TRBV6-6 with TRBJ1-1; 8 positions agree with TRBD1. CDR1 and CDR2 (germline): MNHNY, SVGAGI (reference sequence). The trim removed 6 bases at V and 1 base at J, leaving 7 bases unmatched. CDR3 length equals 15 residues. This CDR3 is CASSLLQGGNTEAFF. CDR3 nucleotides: TGTGCCAGCAGCCTCCTACAGGGGGGGAACACTGAAGCTTTCTTT.

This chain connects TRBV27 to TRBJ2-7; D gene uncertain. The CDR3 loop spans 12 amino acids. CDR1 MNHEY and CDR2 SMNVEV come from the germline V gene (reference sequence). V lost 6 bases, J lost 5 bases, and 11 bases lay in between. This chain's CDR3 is CASRPSPDEQYF. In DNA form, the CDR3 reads TGTGCCAGCAGACCCTCCCCGGACGAGCAGTACTTC.

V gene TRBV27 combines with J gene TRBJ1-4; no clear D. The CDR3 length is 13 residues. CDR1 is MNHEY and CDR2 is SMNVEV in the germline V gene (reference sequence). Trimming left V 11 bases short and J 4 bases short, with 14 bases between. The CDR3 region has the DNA TGTGCCTGGGAGGGAAGGCTTAATGAAAAACTGTTTTTT. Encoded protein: CAWEGRLNEKLFF.

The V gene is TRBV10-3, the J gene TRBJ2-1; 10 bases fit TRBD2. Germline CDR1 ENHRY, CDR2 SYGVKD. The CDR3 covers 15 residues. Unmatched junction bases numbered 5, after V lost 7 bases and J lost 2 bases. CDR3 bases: TGTGCCATCACTTCTACTAGCGGGACCTACAATGAGCAGTTCTTC. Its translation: CAITSTSGTYNEQFF.

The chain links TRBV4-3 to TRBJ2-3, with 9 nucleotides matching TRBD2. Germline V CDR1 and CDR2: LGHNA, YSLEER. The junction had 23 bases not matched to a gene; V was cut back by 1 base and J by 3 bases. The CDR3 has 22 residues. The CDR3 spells CASSQGAGGGRASSWGTDTQYF. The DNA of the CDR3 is TGCGCCAGCAGCCAAGGTGCAGGAGGCGGGAGGGCCTCTTCGTGGGGGACAGATACGCAGTATTTT.

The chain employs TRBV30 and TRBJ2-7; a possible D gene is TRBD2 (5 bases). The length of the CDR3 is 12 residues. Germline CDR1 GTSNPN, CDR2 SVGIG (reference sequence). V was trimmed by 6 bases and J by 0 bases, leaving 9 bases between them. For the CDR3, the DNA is TGTGCCTGCCACCGGGGCTCCTACGAGCAGTACTTC. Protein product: CACHRGSYEQYF.

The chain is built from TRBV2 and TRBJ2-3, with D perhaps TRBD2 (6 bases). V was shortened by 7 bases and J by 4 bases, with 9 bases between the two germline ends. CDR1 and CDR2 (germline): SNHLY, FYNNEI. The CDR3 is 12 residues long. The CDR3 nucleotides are TGTGCCAGCACGGGGGTGGCAGATACGCAGTATTTT. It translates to CASTGVADTQYF.

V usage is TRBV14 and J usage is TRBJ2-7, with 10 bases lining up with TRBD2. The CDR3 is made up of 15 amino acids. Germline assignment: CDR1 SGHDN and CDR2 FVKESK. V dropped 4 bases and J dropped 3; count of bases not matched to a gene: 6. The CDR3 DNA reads TGTGCCAGCAGCCTCGGACTAGCGGTGTACTACGAGCAGTACTTC. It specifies CASSLGLAVYYEQYF.

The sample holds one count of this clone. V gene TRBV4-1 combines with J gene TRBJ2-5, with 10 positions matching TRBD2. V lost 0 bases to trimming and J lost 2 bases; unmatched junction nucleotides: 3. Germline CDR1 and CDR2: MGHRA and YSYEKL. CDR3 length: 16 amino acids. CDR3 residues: CASSQDPSGSQETQYF. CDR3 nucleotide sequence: TGCGCCAGCAGCCAAGACCCTAGCGGGAGTCAAGAGACCCAGTACTTC.

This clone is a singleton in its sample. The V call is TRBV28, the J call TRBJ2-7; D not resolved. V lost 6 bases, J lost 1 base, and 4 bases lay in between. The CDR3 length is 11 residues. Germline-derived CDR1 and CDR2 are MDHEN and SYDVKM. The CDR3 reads CASRLSYEQYF. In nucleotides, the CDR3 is TGTGCCAGCAGACTGTCCTACGAGCAGTACTTC.

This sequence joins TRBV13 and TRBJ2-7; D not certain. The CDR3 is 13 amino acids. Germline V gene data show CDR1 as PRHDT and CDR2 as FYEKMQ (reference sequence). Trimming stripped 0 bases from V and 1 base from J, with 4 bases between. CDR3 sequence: CASSLGRSYEQYF. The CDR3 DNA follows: TGTGCCAGCAGCTTAGGCCGGTCCTACGAGCAGTACTTC.